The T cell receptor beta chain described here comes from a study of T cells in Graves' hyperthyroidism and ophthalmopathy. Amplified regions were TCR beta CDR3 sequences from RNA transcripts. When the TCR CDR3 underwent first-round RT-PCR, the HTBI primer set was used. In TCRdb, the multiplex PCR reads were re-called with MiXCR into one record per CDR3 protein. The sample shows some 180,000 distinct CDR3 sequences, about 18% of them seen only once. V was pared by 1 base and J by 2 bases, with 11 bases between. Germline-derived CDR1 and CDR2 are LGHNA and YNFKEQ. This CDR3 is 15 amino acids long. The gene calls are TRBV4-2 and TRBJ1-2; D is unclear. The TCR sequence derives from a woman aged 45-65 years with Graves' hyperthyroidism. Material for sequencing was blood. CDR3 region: CASSQGARLNYGYTF. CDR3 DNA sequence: TGTGCCAGCAGCCAAGGGGCACGCCTCAACTATGGCTACACCTTC.